The T cell receptor beta chain described here comes from a study of T cell changes during pregnancy in multiple sclerosis. Trimming stripped 5 bases from V and 2 bases from J, with 6 bases between. The CDR3 is 12 residues long. Germline CDR1 MNHEY, CDR2 SMNVEV (reference sequence). TCRdb's copy holds only in-frame clones and misses some; the assay was immunoSEQ multiplex PCR. The table lists fewer than 25,000 clones, 85% to 90% of them singletons, with around 6.9% in the top ten. Source: CD8+ T cells from peripheral blood mononuclear cells, taken in the first trimester of pregnancy. V is TRBV27 and J is TRBJ2-5; unclear D gene. The sequence was collected from a female donor with multiple sclerosis, enrolled in a pregnancy study. In DNA, the CDR3 is TGTGCCAGCAGTGACTTTCAAGAGACCCAGTACTTC. This sequence encodes CASSDFQETQYF.